Presented here are 9 T cell receptor beta chains from one specimen sequenced in a study of blood T cell repertoires in COVID-19. Here immunoSEQ multiplex PCR was the method, and the copy in TCRdb shows in-frame clones only, minus some. Among around 280,000 clones listed, about 89% were seen once. The specimen was PBMCs or T cells enriched from blood (not recorded which). These receptors were obtained from a woman aged 40-49 years who had recovered from COVID-19.

This sequence joins TRBV9 and TRBJ2-1; weak D call: TRBD2 (7 bases). Trimming took 0 bases from V and 2 from J, leaving 12 bases between them. This CDR3 is 16 amino acids long. Germline-derived CDR1 and CDR2 are SGDLS and YYNGEE. CDR3 sequence: CASSVVGGGPYNEQFF. CDR3 bases: TGTGCCAGCAGCGTAGTAGGGGGAGGGCCCTACAATGAGCAGTTCTTC.

The rearrangement joins TRBV19 to TRBJ1-1; 10 nucleotides agree with TRBD1. V lost 7 bases and J lost 3; bases outside the gene matches: 8. The CDR3 runs 15 residues. Germline V gene lookup returns CDR1 LNHDA and CDR2 SQIVND (reference sequence). The CDR3 is CASTTGGNLYTEAFF. The CDR3 coding sequence is TGTGCCAGTACGACAGGGGGCAATCTATACACTGAAGCTTTCTTT.

This rearrangement joins TRBV30 to TRBJ2-2; a possible D gene is TRBD1 (6 bases). The CDR3 is 12 amino acids. Germline loops: CDR1 GTSNPN, CDR2 SVGIG (reference sequence). V was trimmed by 5 bases and J by 4 bases, leaving 8 bases between them. The CDR3 reads CAWGQSTGELFF. Written as DNA, the CDR3 is TGTGCCTGGGGACAGTCCACCGGGGAGCTGTTTTTT.

V gene TRBV18 combines with J gene TRBJ2-7; D is perhaps TRBD2 (5 bases). This CDR3 is 18 amino acids long. V dropped 0 bases and J dropped 0 bases, with 18 bases sitting between them. Germline CDR1 reads KGHSH; CDR2 reads LQKENI. CDR3 loop: CASSPPVNDYPFSYEQYF. CDR3 DNA: TGTGCCAGCTCACCACCGGTTAATGACTACCCCTTCTCCTACGAGCAGTACTTC.

This clone was observed once. The chain combines TRBV5-1 with TRBJ1-3; TRBD1 agrees at 7 bases. The V gene's germline CDR1 is SGHRS and CDR2 YFSETQ. The ends lost 1 base at V and 4 bases at J; junction bases unmatched: 5. This CDR3 contains 15 residues. This CDR3 reads CASSLTGAAGNTIYF. Written as DNA, the CDR3 is TGCGCCAGCAGCTTGACAGGGGCGGCGGGAAACACCATATATTTT.

This clone was observed a single time. The chain uses TRBV20-1 and TRBJ1-1; D not certain. Trimming removed 3 bases from V and 3 bases from J, with 8 bases in between. CDR1 DFQATT and CDR2 SNEGSKA come from the germline V gene (reference sequence). The CDR3 covers 12 residues. CDR3 in amino acids: CSASQADTEAFF. CDR3 in DNA: TGCAGTGCTAGTCAGGCTGACACTGAAGCTTTCTTT.

This chain uses TRBV11-3 with TRBJ2-3, with 8 positions matching TRBD1. The CDR3 totals 15 residues. Trimming took 1 base from V and 2 from J; bases not matched to a gene: 2. Germline lookup yields CDR1 SGHNT and CDR2 YENEEA. DNA for the CDR3: TGTGCCAGCAGCTTAGGGACAGGGCCCACAGATACGCAGTATTTT. This encodes CASSLGTGPTDTQYF.

This clone was recorded once. The genes are TRBV6-5 and TRBJ1-1; TRBD1 aligns across 7 bases. Germline trimming cut 8 bases from V and 2 bases from J; bases unmatched to any gene: 5. Germline CDR1 MNHEY, CDR2 SVGAGI. CDR3 size: 13 residues. The DNA of the CDR3 is TGTGCCAGCCGACAGGGCCGAAACACTGAAGCTTTCTTT. It translates to CASRQGRNTEAFF.

V gene TRBV6-5 combines with J gene TRBJ1-3, with D unclear. Germline assignment: CDR1 MNHEY and CDR2 SVGAGI. V gave up 11 bases and J gave up 4 bases, with 9 bases separating them. The CDR3 totals 11 residues. The CDR3 region has the DNA TGTGCCTTATTGGCAGGAAACACCATATATTTT. Its protein is CALLAGNTIYF.